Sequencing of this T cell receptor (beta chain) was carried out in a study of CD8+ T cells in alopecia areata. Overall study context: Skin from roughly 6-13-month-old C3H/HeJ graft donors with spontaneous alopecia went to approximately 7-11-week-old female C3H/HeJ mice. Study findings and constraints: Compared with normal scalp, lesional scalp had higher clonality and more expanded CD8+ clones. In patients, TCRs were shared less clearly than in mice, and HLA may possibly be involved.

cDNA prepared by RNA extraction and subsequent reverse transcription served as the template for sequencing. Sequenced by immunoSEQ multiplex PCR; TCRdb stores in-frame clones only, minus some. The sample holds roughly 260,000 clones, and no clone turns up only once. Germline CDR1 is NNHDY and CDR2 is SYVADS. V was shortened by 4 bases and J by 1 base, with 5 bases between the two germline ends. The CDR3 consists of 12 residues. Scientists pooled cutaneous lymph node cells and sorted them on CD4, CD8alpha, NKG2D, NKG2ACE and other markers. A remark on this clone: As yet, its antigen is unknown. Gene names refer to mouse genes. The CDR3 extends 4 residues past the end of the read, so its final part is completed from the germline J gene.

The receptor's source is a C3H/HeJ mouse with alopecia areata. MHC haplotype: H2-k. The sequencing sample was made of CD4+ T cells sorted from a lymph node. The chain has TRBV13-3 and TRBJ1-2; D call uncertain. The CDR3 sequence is CASSYINSDYTF. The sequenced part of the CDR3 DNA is TGTGCCAGCAGTTACATAAACTCC.